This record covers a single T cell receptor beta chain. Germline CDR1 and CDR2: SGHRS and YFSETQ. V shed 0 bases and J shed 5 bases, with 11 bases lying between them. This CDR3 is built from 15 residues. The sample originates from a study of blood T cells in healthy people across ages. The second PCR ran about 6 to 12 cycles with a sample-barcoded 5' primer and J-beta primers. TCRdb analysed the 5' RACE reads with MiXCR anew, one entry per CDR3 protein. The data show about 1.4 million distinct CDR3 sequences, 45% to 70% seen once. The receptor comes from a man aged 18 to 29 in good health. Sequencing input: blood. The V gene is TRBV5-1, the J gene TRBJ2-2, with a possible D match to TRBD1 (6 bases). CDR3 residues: CASSLDRVKTGELFF. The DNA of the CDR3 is TGCGCCAGCAGCTTGGACAGGGTGAAGACCGGGGAGCTGTTTTTT.